This section outlines one T cell receptor (beta chain) sequence together with its context. The CDR3 totals 13 residues. Between the trimmed V and J ends, which lost 3 bases and 6 bases, there was a span of 10 bases. Germline-derived CDR1 and CDR2 are MGHRA and YSYEKL. Attached unique molecular identifiers marked individual cDNA molecules. MiXCR, applied by TCRdb to the 5' RACE reads, yields one record per CDR3 protein. This table holds around 53,000 distinct CDR3 sequences, around a tenth found once. The source of the sample is a study of early T cells in non-severe SARS-CoV-2 infection. This clonotype was sampled from an adult who was a healthcare worker with PCR-confirmed SARS-CoV-2 infection or an uninfected control (not recorded which). Sample: whole blood. This chain uses TRBV4-1 with TRBJ2-3; no firm D call. The DNA for the CDR3 is TGCGCCAGCAGCCATACATACACGGATACGCAGTATTTT. Amino acid sequence: CASSHTYTDTQYF.